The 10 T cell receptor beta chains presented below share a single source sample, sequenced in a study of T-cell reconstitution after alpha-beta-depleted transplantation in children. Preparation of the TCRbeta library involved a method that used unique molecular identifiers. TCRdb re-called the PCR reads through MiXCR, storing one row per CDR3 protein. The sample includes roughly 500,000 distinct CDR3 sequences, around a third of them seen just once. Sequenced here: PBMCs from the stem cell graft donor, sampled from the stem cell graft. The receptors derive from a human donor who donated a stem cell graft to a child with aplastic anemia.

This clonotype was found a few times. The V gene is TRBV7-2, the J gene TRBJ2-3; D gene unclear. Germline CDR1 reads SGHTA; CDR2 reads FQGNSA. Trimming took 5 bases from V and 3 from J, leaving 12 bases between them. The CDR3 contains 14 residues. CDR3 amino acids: CASSLLRVTDTQYF. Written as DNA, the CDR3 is TGTGCCAGCAGCCTACTCCGTGTTACAGATACGCAGTATTTT.

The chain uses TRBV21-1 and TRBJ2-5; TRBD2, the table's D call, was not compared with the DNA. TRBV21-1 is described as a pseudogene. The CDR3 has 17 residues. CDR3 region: CASSKDGLAGVQETQYF. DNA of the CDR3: TGTGCCAGCAGCAAAGATGGACTAGCGGGAGTCCAAGAGACCCAGTACTTC.

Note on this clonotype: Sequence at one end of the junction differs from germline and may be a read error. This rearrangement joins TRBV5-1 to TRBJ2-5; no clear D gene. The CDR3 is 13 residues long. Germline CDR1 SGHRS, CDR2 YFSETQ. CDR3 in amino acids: CASTLRSGETQYF. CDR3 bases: TGCGCCAGCACCTTGCGGAGTGGAGAGACCCAGTACTTC.

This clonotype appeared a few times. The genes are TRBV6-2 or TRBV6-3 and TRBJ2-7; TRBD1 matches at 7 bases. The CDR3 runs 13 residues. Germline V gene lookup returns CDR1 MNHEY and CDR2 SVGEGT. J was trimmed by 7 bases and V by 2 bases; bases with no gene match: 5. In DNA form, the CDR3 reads TGTGCCAGCAGTTACCGGGACAGAAGGGAGCAGTACGTC. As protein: CASSYRDRREQYV.

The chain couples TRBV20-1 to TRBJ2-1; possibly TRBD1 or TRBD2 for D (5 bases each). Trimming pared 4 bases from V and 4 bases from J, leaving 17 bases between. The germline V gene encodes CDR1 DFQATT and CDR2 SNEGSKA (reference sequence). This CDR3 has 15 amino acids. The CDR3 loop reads CSAKAEGEIYNEQFF. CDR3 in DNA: TGCAGTGCTAAGGCGGAAGGGGAGATTTACAATGAGCAGTTCTTC.

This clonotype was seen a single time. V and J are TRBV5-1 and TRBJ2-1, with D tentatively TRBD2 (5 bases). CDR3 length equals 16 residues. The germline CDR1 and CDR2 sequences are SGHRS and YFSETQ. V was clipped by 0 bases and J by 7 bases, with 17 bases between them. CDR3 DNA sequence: TGCGCCAGCAGCTTGGCGGGAAGCCGCCCGTTTAATGAGCAGTTCTTC. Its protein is CASSLAGSRPFNEQFF.

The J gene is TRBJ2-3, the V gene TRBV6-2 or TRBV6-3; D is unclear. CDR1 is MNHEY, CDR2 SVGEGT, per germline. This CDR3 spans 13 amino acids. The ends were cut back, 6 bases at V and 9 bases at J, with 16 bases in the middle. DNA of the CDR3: TGTGCCAGCAGCCCGGCAGAAGTCGGGACGCAGTATTTT. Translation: CASSPAEVGTQYF.

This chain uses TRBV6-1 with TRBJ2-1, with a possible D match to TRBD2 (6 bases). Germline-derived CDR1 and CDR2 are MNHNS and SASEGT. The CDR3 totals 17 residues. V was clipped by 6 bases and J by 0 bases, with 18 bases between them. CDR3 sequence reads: CASSQGLTRVSYNEQFF. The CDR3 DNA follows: TGTGCCAGCAGCCAGGGCCTGACTAGAGTCTCCTACAATGAGCAGTTCTTC.

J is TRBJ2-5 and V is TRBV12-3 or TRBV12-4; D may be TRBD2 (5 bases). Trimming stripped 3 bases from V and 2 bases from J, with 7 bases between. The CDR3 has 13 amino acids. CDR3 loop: CASSFIAQETQYF. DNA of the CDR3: TGTGCCAGCAGTTTTATAGCGCAAGAGACCCAGTACTTC.

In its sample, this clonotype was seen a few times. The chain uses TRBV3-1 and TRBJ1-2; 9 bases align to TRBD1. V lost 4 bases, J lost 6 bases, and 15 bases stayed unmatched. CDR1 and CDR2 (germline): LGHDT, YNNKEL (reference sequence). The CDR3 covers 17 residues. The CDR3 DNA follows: TGTGCCAGCAGCCTTTGGGACAGGGAAGACTCTGAGAATGGCTACACCTTC. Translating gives CASSLWDREDSENGYTF.